This entry describes one TCR beta chain. This clonotype was picked up a small number of times. Its antigen has not been determined. Within one base of it there is no much larger clone, and no base qualities were kept. Data came from an Illumina NovaSeq 6000. TCR cDNA was synthesized by 5'RACE template switching, which introduced a universal primer site and unique molecular identifiers. Priming for cDNA synthesis came from both the TCR alpha and TCR beta constant segments. Library amplification used two PCR steps, and the second PCR step added sample barcodes and sequencing adapters. Sequencing of libraries was done on Illumina HiSeq 2500 (2x100 bp) or NovaSeq (2x150 bp). In the authors' own workflow: Reads were demultiplexed and collapsed into UMI consensus sequences with MIGEC, and V(D)J alignment was performed with MiXCR. Vaccine-responding clonotypes were defined with edgeR using replicate PBMC samples, requiring FDR below 0.01 and a log2 fold change above 5 up to day 15. Each bulk clonotype was labeled CD4 or CD8 based on which sequenced repertoire, CD4 or CD8, contained the clonotype at higher abundance. The raw public reads went through TCRdb reprocessing: fastp at Q25, MiXCR clone calling, in-frame beta chains kept. Every distinct CDR3 protein forms one entry, paired with its most common genes and DNA. The authors' filters were not applied to this entry. This sample gives some 390,000 distinct CDR3 sequences in total; around 19% of them show up just once. The ten largest account for 18% of the sample.

The germline V gene (reference sequence) supplies CDR1 SEHNR and CDR2 FQNEAQ. The germline ends are 13 bases apart after V is trimmed by 6 bases and J by 5 bases. The CDR3 covers 13 residues, taking in both the cysteine and the phenylalanine. Only the CDR3 region is kept as DNA, spanning 39 bases read in frame from base 1. The sample's treatment or condition label is to be understood as: live attenuated yellow fever vaccine strain. Two biological replicates of bulk PBMCs were collected at each blood-draw timepoint. PBMCs were isolated from peripheral blood using a standard Ficoll-Paque protocol. RNA was extracted with TriZol from bulk PBMCs, CD4 and CD8 fractions, and dextramer-positive and dextramer-negative fractions. This record comes from a study of T cells after yellow fever vaccination (dated by TCRdb to about 2019). Looking at the study overall: The SMART-Seq v4 Ultra Low Input RNA kit was used to prepare libraries from fractions with low cell numbers. To track T-cell clones before and after primary and booster YFV17D yellow fever vaccination, bulk TCR alpha and beta repertoires were sequenced longitudinally. Two healthy male donors, one aged 18 to 30 and one aged 30 to 40 years, made up the cohort. Blood was collected at multiple timepoints before and after primary and secondary immunization, and bulk PBMC replicates and cell subsets were isolated. General findings and caveats noted by the study authors: Most clones expanded after primary vaccination were re-detected after the booster (almost 98% of CD4 and more than 70% of CD8), suggesting broad memory maintenance. FACS-sorted repertoires could contain abundant contaminating clonotypes from the bulk population, so computational filtering was required. A small fraction of clonotypes showed up in both the CD4 and CD8 compartments, probably as a result of convergent recombination. The study included only a couple of donors, which limits how far the findings can be generalized. The secondary T-cell response was weaker than the primary response but faster, peaking on day 5 instead of day 15.

The sequence derives from a man between 18 and 35 years old who received the YFV17D yellow fever vaccine. The sequences come from PBMCs, collected before the yellow fever booster vaccination. The rearrangement joined TRBV7-9 to TRBJ1-2; D gene: possibly TRBD1, on 5 matching bases. The encoded CDR3 is CASREGQGYGYTF. The DNA sequence is given as TGTGCCAGCAGAGAAGGGCAGGGTTATGGCTACACCTTC. Extended through the reference TRBV7-9 and TRBJ1-2 proteins, this CDR3 yields the full variable domain: DTGVSQNPRHKITKRGQNVTFRCDPISEHNRLYWYRQTLGQGPEFLTYFQNEAQLEKSRLLSDRFSAERPKGSFSTLEIQRTEQGDSAMYLCASREGQGYGYTFGSGTRLTVV.